The 24 T cell receptor beta chains given below trace back to one sample, sequenced in a study of monozygotic twins with inflammatory bowel disease. From its re-call of the 5' RACE reads, TCRdb lists each CDR3 protein once, without DNA. The specimen's table records approximately 330,000 distinct CDR3 sequences. The sequenced material came from blood. These receptors were collected from a human donor with ulcerative colitis or Crohn's disease, or a healthy co-twin of an affected twin (not recorded which).

The rearrangement joins TRBV27 to TRBJ1-6; TCRdb selects TRBD1, and the lack of DNA leaves this call unchecked. Germline CDR1 is MNHEY and CDR2 is SMNVEV (reference sequence). This CDR3 has 13 amino acids. The CDR3 protein is CASSLGAGSPLHF.

This rearrangement joins TRBV28 to TRBJ2-2; with no DNA, the TCRdb D assignment of TRBD1 cannot be verified. The CDR3 has 15 residues. Germline V gene lookup returns CDR1 MDHEN and CDR2 SYDVKM. This CDR3 reads CAIHSGWAGTGELFF.

V usage is TRBV9 and J usage is TRBJ2-3; TCRdb's D gene call, TRBD1, goes unchecked for lack of DNA. CDR3 length: 15 residues. Germline values: CDR1 SGDLS, CDR2 YYNGEE. The CDR3 spells CASGKQGDRTDTQYF.

V is TRBV4-2 and J is TRBJ2-7. Looked up from germline, CDR1 is LGHNA and CDR2 is YNFKEQ. The length of the CDR3 is 14 residues. The CDR3: CASSQEGINYEQYF.

This chain uses TRBV5-6 with TRBJ1-5. The CDR3 is made up of 16 amino acids. Per germline, CDR1 SGHDT and CDR2 YYEEEE. The chain's CDR3 is CASSRRGSGGNQPQHF.

The chain uses TRBV20-1 and TRBJ2-3; there is no DNA to check the TCRdb D call of TRBD2. Germline-derived CDR1 and CDR2 are DFQATT and SNEGSKA (reference sequence). The CDR3 consists of 14 residues. This CDR3 is CSALSSDSTDTQYF.

The J gene is TRBJ2-4, the V gene TRBV9; TCRdb returns TRBD2, unconfirmable since there is no DNA. CDR3 size: 17 residues. Germline V CDR1 and CDR2: SGDLS, YYNGEE. This CDR3 reads CASSVVLGPKDKNIQYF.

This sequence joins TRBV10-3 and TRBJ2-1; the TCRdb call, TRBD1, lacks DNA for checking. The CDR3 extends over 15 amino acids. The germline CDR1 and CDR2 sequences are ENHRY and SYGVKD. This CDR3 is CAISGAGTPNNEQFF.

This chain uses TRBV2 with TRBJ2-1; TCRdb proposes TRBD2, but this gene call is untestable without DNA. Germline loops: CDR1 SNHLY, CDR2 FYNNEI. The CDR3 totals 13 residues. The CDR3 sequence: CATRLAGVNEQFF.

The rearrangement joins TRBV5-1 to TRBJ2-1; the TCRdb D gene call, TRBD1, has no DNA to confirm it. Germline assignment: CDR1 SGHRS and CDR2 YFSETQ. The CDR3 spans 14 residues. Here the CDR3 reads CASSPSPFYNEQFF.

This chain connects TRBV15 to TRBJ2-6; TCRdb selects TRBD1, and the lack of DNA leaves this call unchecked. CDR1 and CDR2 (germline): LNHNV, YYDKDF (reference sequence). There are 15 residues in the CDR3. This CDR3 is CATSRGLSGANVLTF. Complete variable domain (other parts from reference TRBV15 and TRBJ2-6): DAMVIQNPRYQVTQFGKPVTLSCSQTLNHNVMYWYQQKSSQAPKLLFHYYDKDFNNEADTPDNFQSRRPNTSFCFLDIRSPGLGDTAMYLCATSRGLSGANVLTFGAGSRLTVL.

The CDR3: CSAVAGYNEQFF. This chain joins TRBV20-1 and TRBJ2-1; with no DNA, the TCRdb D assignment of TRBD2 cannot be verified. This CDR3 region has 12 residues. Per the germline V gene, CDR1 is DFQATT and CDR2 is SNEGSKA (reference sequence).

The V gene is TRBV2, the J gene TRBJ2-2. Looked up from germline, CDR1 is SNHLY and CDR2 is FYNNEI. The CDR3 has 11 residues. The CDR3: CASRGIGELFF.

This sequence joins TRBV5-1 and TRBJ1-2; TCRdb indicates TRBD1, and absent DNA this call remains unverified. The CDR3 contains 14 residues. CDR1 is SGHRS, CDR2 YFSETQ, per germline. CDR3 residues: CASTDTGANYGYTF. The full variable domain, with the rest looked up from reference TRBV5-1 and TRBJ1-2, is KAGVTQTPRYLIKTRGQQVTLSCSPISGHRSVSWYQQTPGQGLQFLFEYFSETQRNKGNFPGRFSGRQFSNSRSEMNVSTLELGDSALYLCASTDTGANYGYTFGSGTRLTVV.

The CDR3 sequence is CASIVASGAISYNEQFF. The gene calls are TRBV5-6 and TRBJ2-1; TCRdb indicates TRBD1, and absent DNA this call remains unverified. This CDR3 has 17 amino acids. In germline, CDR1 is SGHDT, CDR2 YYEEEE.

The chain employs TRBV11-2 and TRBJ2-1. Per the germline V gene, CDR1 is SGHAT and CDR2 is FQNNGV. The CDR3 contains 16 residues. CDR3 sequence reads: CASSLDLDDSYNEQFF.

The chain employs TRBV30 and TRBJ1-2; checking the TCRdb D call of TRBD1 is not possible without DNA. The CDR3 consists of 16 residues. Germline V CDR1 and CDR2: GTSNPN, SVGIG (reference sequence). The CDR3 protein is CAWSVLLREGAKGYTF. The entire variable domain, with the rest obtained from reference TRBV30 and TRBJ1-2, is as follows: SQTIHQWPATLVQPVGSPLSLECTVEGTSNPNLYWYRQAAGRGLQLLFYSVGIGQISSEVPQNLSASRPQDRQFILSSKKLLLSDSGFYLCAWSVLLREGAKGYTFGSGTRLTVV.

The chain couples TRBV5-8 to TRBJ2-1. Germline V CDR1 and CDR2: SGHTS, YDEGEE. The CDR3 sequence is 14 residues long. CDR3 amino acids: CASSFGQSTNEQFF.

The genes are TRBV5-1 and TRBJ1-1; TCRdb gives TRBD1 as the D gene, but with no DNA this cannot be confirmed. The V gene's germline CDR1 is SGHRS and CDR2 YFSETQ. The CDR3 contains 15 residues. The CDR3 loop reads CASSFDSSENTEAFF.

The V and J genes are TRBV28 and TRBJ1-1; TCRdb gives TRBD1 as the D gene, but with no DNA this cannot be confirmed. CDR1 is MDHEN and CDR2 is SYDVKM in the germline V gene. This CDR3 comprises 15 residues. CDR3 in amino acids: CASSSLGRDNTEAFF.

V and J are TRBV5-1 and TRBJ1-1. The CDR3 spans 14 residues. Germline V CDR1 and CDR2: SGHRS, YFSETQ. CDR3 residues: CASSLVGLRTEAFF.

The V and J genes are TRBV5-1 and TRBJ2-2; the TRBD2 assignment by TCRdb is unverifiable without DNA. This CDR3 contains 14 residues. Germline loops: CDR1 SGHRS, CDR2 YFSETQ. The CDR3 is CASSLEGRNGELFF.

The CDR3: CASSPFGEFSYNEQFF. The J gene is TRBJ2-1, the V gene TRBV3-1. The CDR3 totals 16 residues. Germline CDR1 and CDR2: LGHDT and YNNKEL (reference sequence).

The chain joins TRBV4-1 to TRBJ1-3; the D call from TCRdb, TRBD1, cannot be confirmed without DNA. The CDR3 totals 15 residues. Looked up from germline, CDR1 is MGHRA and CDR2 is YSYEKL. CDR3 residues: CASSQRGQDGNTIYF.